The present entry profiles one T cell receptor (beta chain) with its context. The data were obtained in a study of T cell changes during pregnancy in multiple sclerosis. The method was immunoSEQ multiplex PCR; TCRdb's version includes in-frame clones alone and lacks a portion of them. The data show about 75,000 clones, 80% to 90% seen once. The CDR3 contains 14 residues. J lost 5 bases, V lost 4 bases, and 6 bases had no gene match. CDR1 is SGHRS, CDR2 YFSETQ, per germline. The sequencing here drew on peripheral blood, taken in the first trimester of pregnancy. The chain links TRBV5-1 to TRBJ2-5; the match to TRBD1 covers 9 bases. This receptor was identified in a female donor in good health, enrolled as a control in a pregnancy study. In DNA, the CDR3 is TGCGCCAGCAGCACAGGACAGGGGCGGGAGACCCAGTACTTC. This gives the protein CASSTGQGRETQYF.